This TCR beta chain stems from a study of cytomegalovirus exposure and HLA in healthy donors. Germline assignment: CDR1 LGHNA and CDR2 YNFKEQ. V was cut by 0 bases and J by 5 bases, with 5 bases left in between. This CDR3 has 13 residues. The PCR had 60 Vbeta and 13 Jbeta primers. Original methodology: A later analysis tallied 65 million to 85 million unique TCR beta chains, around 12 million of them shared. TCRdb's table, derived via immunoSEQ multiplex PCR, lists solely in-frame clones and lacks some. V, J and clone size are taken as reported in that table, and D and trimming were inferred from the DNA itself. The table records 150,000 to 200,000 clones, 75% to 80% of them present only once. Study observations and caveats: CMV antigen specificity of a few CMV-associated chains was confirmed in vitro.

In the case of this clone: What it binds is unknown.

The chain employs TRBV4-2 and TRBJ2-1; D remains ambiguous. The receptor was derived from a man in his forties in good health and CMV-seropositive. Sample: PBMCs. The CDR3 nucleotides read TGTGCCAGCAGCCAAGACTCGGACAATGAGCAGTTCTTC. Its translation is CASSQDSDNEQFF.